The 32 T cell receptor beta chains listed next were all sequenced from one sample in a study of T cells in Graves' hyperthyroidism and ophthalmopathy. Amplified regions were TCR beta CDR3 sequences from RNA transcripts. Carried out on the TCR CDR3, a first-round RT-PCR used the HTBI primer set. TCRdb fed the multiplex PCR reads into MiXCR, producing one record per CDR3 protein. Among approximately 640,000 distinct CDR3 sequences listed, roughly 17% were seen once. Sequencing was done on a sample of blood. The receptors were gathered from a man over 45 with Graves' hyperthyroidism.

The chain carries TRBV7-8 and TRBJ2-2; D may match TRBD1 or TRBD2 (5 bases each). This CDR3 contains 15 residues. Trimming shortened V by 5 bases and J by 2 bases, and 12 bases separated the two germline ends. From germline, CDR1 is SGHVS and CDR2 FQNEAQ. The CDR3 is CASSRGTYNTGELFF. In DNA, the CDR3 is TGTGCCAGCAGCCGAGGGACCTATAACACCGGGGAGCTGTTTTTT.

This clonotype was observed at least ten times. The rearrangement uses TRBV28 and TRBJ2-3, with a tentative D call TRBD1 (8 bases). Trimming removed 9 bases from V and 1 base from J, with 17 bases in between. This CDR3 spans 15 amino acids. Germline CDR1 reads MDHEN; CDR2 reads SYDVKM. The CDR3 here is CASMNRGGGTDTQYF. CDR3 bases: TGTGCCAGTATGAACAGGGGGGGGGGCACAGATACGCAGTATTTT.

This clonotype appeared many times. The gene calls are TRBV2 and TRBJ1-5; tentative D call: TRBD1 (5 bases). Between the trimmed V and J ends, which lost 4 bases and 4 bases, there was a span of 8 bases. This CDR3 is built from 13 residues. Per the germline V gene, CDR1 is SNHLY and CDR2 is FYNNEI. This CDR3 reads CASSGQWNQPQHF. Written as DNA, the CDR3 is TGTGCCAGCAGTGGACAGTGGAATCAGCCCCAGCATTTT.

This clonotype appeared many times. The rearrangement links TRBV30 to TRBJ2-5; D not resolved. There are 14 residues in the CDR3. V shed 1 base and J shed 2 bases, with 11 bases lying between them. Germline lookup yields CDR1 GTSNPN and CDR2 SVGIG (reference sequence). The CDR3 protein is CAWSGAVQQETQYF. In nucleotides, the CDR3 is TGTGCCTGGAGTGGGGCGGTTCAACAAGAGACCCAGTACTTC.

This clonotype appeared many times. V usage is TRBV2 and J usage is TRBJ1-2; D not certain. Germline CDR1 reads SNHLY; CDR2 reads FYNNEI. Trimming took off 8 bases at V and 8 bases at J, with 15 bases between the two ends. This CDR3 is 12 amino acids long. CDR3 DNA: TGTGCCAGCGCCCCACTGGGCTACGGCTACACCTTC. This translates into CASAPLGYGYTF.

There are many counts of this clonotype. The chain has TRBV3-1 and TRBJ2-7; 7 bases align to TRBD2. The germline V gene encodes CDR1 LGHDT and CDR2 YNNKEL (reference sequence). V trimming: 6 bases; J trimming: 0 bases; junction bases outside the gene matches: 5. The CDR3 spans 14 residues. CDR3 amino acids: CASSGGSYSYEQYF. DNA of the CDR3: TGTGCCAGCAGTGGCGGGAGCTACTCCTACGAGCAGTACTTC.

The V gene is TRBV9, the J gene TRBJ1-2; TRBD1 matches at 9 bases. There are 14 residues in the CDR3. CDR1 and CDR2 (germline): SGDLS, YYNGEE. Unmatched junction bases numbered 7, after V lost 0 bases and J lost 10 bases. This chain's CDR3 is CASSVVRTGEDYTF. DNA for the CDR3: TGTGCCAGCAGCGTAGTAAGGACAGGGGAGGACTACACCTTC.

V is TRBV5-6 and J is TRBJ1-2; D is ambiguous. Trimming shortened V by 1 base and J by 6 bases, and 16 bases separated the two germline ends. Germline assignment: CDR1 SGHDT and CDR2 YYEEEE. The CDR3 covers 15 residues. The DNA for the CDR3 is TGTGCCAGCAGCTTGCGCCTCCGAGGTACAGATGGCTACACCTTC. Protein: CASSLRLRGTDGYTF. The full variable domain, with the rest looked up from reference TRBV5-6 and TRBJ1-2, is DAGVTQSPTHLIKTRGQQVTLRCSPKSGHDTVSWYQQALGQGPQFIFQYYEEEERQRGNFPDRFSGHQFPNYSSELNVNALLLGDSALYLCASSLRLRGTDGYTFGSGTRLTVV.

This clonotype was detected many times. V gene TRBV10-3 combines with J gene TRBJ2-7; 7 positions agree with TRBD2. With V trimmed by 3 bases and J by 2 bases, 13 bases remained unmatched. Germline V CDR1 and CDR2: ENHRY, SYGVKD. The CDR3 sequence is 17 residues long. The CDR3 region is CAISDSGGGRGTYEQYF. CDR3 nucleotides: TGTGCCATCAGTGATTCGGGCGGGGGTAGGGGAACCTACGAGCAGTACTTC.

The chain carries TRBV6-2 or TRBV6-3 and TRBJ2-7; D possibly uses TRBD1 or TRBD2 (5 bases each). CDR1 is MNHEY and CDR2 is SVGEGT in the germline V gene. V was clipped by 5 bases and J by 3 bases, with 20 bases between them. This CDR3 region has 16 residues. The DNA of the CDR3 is TGTGCCAGCAGTGCCCGGGACGGAGCTTTCCTCTACGAGCAGTACTTC. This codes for CASSARDGAFLYEQYF.

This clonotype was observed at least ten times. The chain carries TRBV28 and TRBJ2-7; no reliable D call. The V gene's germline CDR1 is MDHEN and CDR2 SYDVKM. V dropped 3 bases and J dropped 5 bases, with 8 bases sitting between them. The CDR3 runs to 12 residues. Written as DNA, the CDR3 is TGTGCCAGCAGTTTTTTGGGGAACGAGCAGTACTTC. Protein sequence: CASSFLGNEQYF.

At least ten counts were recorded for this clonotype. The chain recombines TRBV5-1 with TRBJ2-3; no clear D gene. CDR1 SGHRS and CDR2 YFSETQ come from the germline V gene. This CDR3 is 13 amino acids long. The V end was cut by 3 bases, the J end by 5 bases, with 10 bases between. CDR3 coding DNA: TGCGCCAGCAGCTCAGCAGAAAAAGATACGCAGTATTTT. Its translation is CASSSAEKDTQYF.

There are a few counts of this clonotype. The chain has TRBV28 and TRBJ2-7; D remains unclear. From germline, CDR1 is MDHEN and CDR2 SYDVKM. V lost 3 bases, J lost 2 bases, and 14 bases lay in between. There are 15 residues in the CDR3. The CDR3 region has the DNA TGTGCCAGCAGTTTGGCAGGAGATATGCCCTACGAGCAGTACTTC. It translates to CASSLAGDMPYEQYF.

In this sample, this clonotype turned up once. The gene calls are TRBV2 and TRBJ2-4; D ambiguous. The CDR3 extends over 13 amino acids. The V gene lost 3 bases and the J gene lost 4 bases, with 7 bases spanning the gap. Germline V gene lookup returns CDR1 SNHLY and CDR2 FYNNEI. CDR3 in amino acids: CASSDERKNIQYF. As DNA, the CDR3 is TGTGCCAGCAGTGACGAACGGAAAAACATTCAGTACTTC.

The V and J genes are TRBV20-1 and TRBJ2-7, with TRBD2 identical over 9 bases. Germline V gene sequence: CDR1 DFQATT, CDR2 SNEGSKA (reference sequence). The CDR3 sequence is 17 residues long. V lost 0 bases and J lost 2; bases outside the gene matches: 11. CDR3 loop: CSARDHLAGTTTYEQYF. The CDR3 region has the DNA TGCAGTGCTAGAGATCACCTAGCGGGGACTACGACCTACGAGCAGTACTTC.

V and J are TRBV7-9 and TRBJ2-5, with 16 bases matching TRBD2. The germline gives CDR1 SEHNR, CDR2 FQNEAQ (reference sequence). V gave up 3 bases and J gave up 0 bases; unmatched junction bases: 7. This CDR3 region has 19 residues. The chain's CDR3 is CASSLLRGLAGGYQETQYF. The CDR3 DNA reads TGTGCCAGCAGCTTGTTGCGGGGACTAGCGGGAGGGTACCAAGAGACCCAGTACTTC.

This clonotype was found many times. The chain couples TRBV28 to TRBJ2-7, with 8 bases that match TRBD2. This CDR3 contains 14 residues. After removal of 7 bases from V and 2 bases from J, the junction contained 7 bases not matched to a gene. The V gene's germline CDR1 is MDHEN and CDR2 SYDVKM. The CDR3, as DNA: TGTGCCAGCAATTCGGGGGGGGTACCCTACGAGCAGTACTTC. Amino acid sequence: CASNSGGVPYEQYF. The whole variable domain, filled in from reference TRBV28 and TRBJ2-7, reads DVKVTQSSRYLVKRTGEKVFLECVQDMDHENMFWYRQDPGLGLRLIYFSYDVKMKEKGDIPEGYSVSREKKERFSLILESASTNQTSMYLCASNSGGVPYEQYFGPGTRLTVT.

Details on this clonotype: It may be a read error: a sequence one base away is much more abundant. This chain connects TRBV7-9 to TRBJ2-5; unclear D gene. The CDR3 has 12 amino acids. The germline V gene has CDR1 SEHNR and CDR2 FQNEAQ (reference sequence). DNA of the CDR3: TGTGCCAGCAACTTAGGTTGGGAGACCCAGTACTTC. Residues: CASNLGWETQYF.

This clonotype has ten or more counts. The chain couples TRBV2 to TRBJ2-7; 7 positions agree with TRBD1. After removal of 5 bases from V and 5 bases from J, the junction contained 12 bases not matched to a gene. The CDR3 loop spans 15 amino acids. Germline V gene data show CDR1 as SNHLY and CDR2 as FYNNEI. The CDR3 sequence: CASSLQGVNGDEQYF. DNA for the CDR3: TGTGCCAGCAGTCTTCAGGGGGTTAATGGTGACGAGCAGTACTTC.

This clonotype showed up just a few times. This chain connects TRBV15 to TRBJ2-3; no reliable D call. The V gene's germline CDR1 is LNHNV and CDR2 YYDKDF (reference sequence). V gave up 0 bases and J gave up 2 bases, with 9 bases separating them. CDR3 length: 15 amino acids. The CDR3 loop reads CATSRDQGDTDTQYF. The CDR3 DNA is TGTGCCACCAGCAGAGATCAAGGCGACACAGATACGCAGTATTTT.

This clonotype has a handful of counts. CDR3: CASSMSRGQTYEQYF. Written as DNA, the CDR3 is TGTGCCAGTAGTATGAGCAGGGGACAGACATACGAGCAGTACTTC. The chain employs TRBV19 and TRBJ2-7; 7 nucleotides align to TRBD1. The CDR3 is made up of 15 amino acids. The germline gives CDR1 LNHDA, CDR2 SQIVND (reference sequence). J lost 4 bases, V lost 3 bases, and 9 bases had no gene match. The whole variable domain, remainder taken from reference TRBV19 and TRBJ2-7, is DGGITQSPKYLFRKEGQNVTLSCEQNLNHDAMYWYRQDPGQGLRLIYYSQIVNDFQKGDIAEGYSVSREKKESFPLTVTSAQKNPTAFYLCASSMSRGQTYEQYFGPGTRLTVT.

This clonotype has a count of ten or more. The CDR3 nucleotides read TGTGCCAGCAGCGCAGGGACATCGGGCGGCGAGCAGTACTTC. It translates to CASSAGTSGGEQYF. The V gene is TRBV9, the J gene TRBJ2-7, with D possibly matching TRBD1 (6 bases). In germline, CDR1 is SGDLS, CDR2 YYNGEE. The CDR3 extends over 14 amino acids. V gave up 3 bases and J gave up 6 bases, with 16 bases separating them.

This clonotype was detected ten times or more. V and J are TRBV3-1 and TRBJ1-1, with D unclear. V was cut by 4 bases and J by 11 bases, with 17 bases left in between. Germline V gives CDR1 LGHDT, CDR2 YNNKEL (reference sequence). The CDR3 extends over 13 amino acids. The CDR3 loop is CASSPEGGLRAFF. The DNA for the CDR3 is TGTGCCAGCAGCCCCGAAGGCGGTCTTCGGGCTTTCTTT.

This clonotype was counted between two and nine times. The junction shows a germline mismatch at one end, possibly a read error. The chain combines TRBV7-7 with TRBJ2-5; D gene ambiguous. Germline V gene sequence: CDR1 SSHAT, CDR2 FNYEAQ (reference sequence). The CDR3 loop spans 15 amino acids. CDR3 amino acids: CASSLAHRPRETQYF. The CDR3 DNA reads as TGTGCTAGCAGCTTAGCTCACCGACCCCGTGAGACCCAGTACTTC.

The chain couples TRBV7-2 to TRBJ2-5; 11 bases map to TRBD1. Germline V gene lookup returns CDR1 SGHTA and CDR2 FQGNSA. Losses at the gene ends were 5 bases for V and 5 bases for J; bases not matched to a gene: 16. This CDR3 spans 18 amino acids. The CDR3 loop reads CASSHRTGGVLFRETQYF. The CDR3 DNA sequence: TGTGCCAGCAGCCACAGGACAGGGGGCGTTTTGTTCAGGGAGACCCAGTACTTC.

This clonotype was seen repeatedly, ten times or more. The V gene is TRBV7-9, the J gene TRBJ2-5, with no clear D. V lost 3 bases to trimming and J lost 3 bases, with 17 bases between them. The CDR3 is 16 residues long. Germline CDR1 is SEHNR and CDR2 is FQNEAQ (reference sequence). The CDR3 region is CASSLGFSSRKETQYF. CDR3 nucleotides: TGTGCCAGCAGCTTGGGGTTCTCCTCCCGAAAAGAGACCCAGTACTTC.

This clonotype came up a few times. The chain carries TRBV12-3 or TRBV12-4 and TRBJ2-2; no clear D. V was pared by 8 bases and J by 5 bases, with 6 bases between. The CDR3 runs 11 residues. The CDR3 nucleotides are TGTGCCAGCTTTGGGACCGGGGAGCTGTTTTTT. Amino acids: CASFGTGELFF.

CDR3 protein: CASSLVGTEQYF. Here the CDR3 DNA reads TGTGCCAGCAGCTTAGTGGGGACCGAGCAGTACTTC. The V gene is TRBV7-6, the J gene TRBJ2-7; the D call may be TRBD1 or TRBD2 (5 bases each). V shed 1 base and J shed 6 bases, with 7 bases lying between them. The germline V gene encodes CDR1 SGHVS and CDR2 FNYEAQ. CDR3 length equals 12 residues.

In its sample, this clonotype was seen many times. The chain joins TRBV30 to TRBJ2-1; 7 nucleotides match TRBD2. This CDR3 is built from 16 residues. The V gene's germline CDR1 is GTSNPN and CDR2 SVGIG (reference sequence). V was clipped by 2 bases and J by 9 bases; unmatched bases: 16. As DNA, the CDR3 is TGTGCCTGGAGTTCCCCGCGGGAGAGGCGGAGAGTTGAGCAGTTCTTC. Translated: CAWSSPRERRRVEQFF. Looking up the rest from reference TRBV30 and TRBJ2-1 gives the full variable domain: SQTIHQWPATLVQPVGSPLSLECTVEGTSNPNLYWYRQAAGRGLQLLFYSVGIGQISSEVPQNLSASRPQDRQFILSSKKLLLSDSGFYLCAWSSPRERRRVEQFFGPGTRLTVL.

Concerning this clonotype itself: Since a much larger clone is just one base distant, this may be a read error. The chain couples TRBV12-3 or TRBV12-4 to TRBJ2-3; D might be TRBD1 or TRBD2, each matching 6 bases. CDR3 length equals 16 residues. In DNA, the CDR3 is TGTGCCAGCAGTCCTAACAGGGTTACTAGCACAGATACGCAGGATTTT. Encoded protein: CASSPNRVTSTDTQDF.

Here the CDR3 DNA reads TGTGCCAGCAGTCCCGATCTGAGGAACTACGAGCAGTACTTC. Translation: CASSPDLRNYEQYF. The chain uses TRBV6-1 and TRBJ2-7; D not resolved. V was clipped by 5 bases and J by 3 bases, with 14 bases between them. The CDR3 totals 14 residues. CDR1 and CDR2 from the germline V gene are MNHNS and SASEGT.

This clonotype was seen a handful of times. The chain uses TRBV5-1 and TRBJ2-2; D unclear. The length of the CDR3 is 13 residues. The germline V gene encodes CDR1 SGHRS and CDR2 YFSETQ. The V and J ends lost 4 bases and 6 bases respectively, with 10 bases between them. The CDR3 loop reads CASSPPRPGELFF. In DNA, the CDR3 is TGCGCCAGCAGCCCCCCACGACCCGGGGAGCTGTTTTTT.